These 5 T cell receptor beta chains originate from one sample sequenced in a study of T cells after yellow fever vaccination. Via MiXCR, TCRdb re-called the 5' RACE reads, giving one row per CDR3 protein. The sample carries 510,000 or so distinct CDR3 sequences, roughly 21% recorded once. The input for sequencing was PBMCs, taken 15 days after the yellow fever booster vaccination. All receptors derive from a man aged 25-40 years who received the YFV17D yellow fever vaccine.

The chain joins TRBV11-1 to TRBJ2-1; TRBD2 matches at 9 bases. V was pared by 3 bases and J by 9 bases, with 3 bases of the junction left unmatched. The CDR3 is 13 residues long. Germline V gene lookup returns CDR1 SGHAT and CDR2 FQDESV (reference sequence). CDR3 coding DNA: TGTGCCAGCAGCTTCCGCGGGAGGGGTGAGCAGTTCTTC. Its translation: CASSFRGRGEQFF.

The chain has TRBV7-2 and TRBJ2-3, with 8 nucleotides matching TRBD2. Germline CDR1 reads SGHTA; CDR2 reads FQGNSA. V lost 8 bases, J lost 1 base, and 5 bases stayed unmatched. The CDR3 extends over 14 amino acids. The CDR3 region is CASQKTSGTDTQYF. The CDR3 nucleotides are TGTGCCAGCCAAAAGACTAGCGGCACAGATACGCAGTATTTT.

Only a few counts were recorded for this clonotype. The CDR3 nucleotides are TGTGCCAGCCGAACTAGCGGGAGATCCAAAAACATTCAGTACTTC. Its protein product is CASRTSGRSKNIQYF. The chain uses TRBV6-1 and TRBJ2-4; 11 bases are a match to TRBD2. The germline V gene encodes CDR1 MNHNS and CDR2 SASEGT. The J segment lost 2 bases and the V segment lost 8 bases, leaving 5 bases of the junction unmatched. The length of the CDR3 is 15 residues.

V is TRBV7-9 and J is TRBJ2-1; 9 nucleotides line up with TRBD2. Germline V gene sequence: CDR1 SEHNR, CDR2 FQNEAQ (reference sequence). V gave up 6 bases and J gave up 9 bases; unmatched junction bases: 12. The CDR3 has 15 residues. The CDR3 reads CASRTRGGRAGEQFF. The CDR3 bases are TGTGCCAGCAGAACCCGGGGCGGGAGGGCCGGTGAGCAGTTCTTC.

Concerning this clonotype itself: One junction end does not reproduce the germline sequence, and a read error may be involved. CDR3 residues: CASSLHTGELFF. In DNA form, the CDR3 reads TGTGCCAGCAGTTTACACACCGGGGAGCTGTTTTTT. This rearrangement joins TRBV5-1 to TRBJ2-2; no definite D call. Germline CDR1 SGHRS, CDR2 YFSETQ. This CDR3 has 12 residues. The full variable domain, rest sourced from reference TRBV5-1 and TRBJ2-2, is KAGVTQTPRYLIKTRGQQVTLSCSPISGHRSVSWYQQTPGQGLQFLFEYFSETQRNKGNFPGRFSGRQFSNSRSEMNVSTLELGDSALYLCASSLHTGELFFGEGSRLTVL.